This T cell receptor (beta chain) was captured by sequencing in a study of tumor-infiltrating lymphocytes in primary liver carcinoma. Whole-study context: Recorded tumor stage was T1-T3 N0M0, with diameters of roughly 4.2 to 11 cm.

Unsorted bulk tissue, roughly 20-32 mg of it, served as the source for co-extraction of RNA and DNA. Researchers generated TCR beta cDNA from approximately 450 ng of total RNA, relying on a constant-region primer. Each TCR beta library was derived from three nested multiplex PCR rounds that employed slightly modified ARM-PCR. The opening two PCR rounds, approximately 10 cycles each, paired TRBV1-TRBV30 forward primers with a C-beta reverse primer. TCRdb called the multiplex PCR reads again in MiXCR, with one record for every CDR3 protein. The sample includes 100,000 to 150,000 distinct CDR3 sequences, approximately 64% of them seen just once. CDR3 size: 16 residues. Germline loops: CDR1 SGHRS, CDR2 YFSETQ. Remarks on this clonotype: A read error may account for a junction end that differs from germline.

This receptor was obtained from a woman between 55 and 75 years old with primary liver carcinoma and hepatitis B virus infection. What was sequenced was liver tumor tissue from sampling region 3. Noted subset: tumor region T3, left-lateral pole. The rearrangement joins TRBV5-1 to TRBJ2-5; 14 bases match TRBD2. CDR3 nucleotides: TGCGCCAGCAGGTTGGGACTAGCGGGAGCGACAGAGACCCAGTACTTC. Its translation is CASRLGLAGATETQYF.